This is a list of T cell receptor beta chains from one sample in a study of CD8 T cells in Susac syndrome. TCRdb used MiXCR to reprocess the immunoSEQ multiplex PCR reads, holding one entry per CDR3 protein. The sample has approximately 200,000 distinct CDR3 sequences; 80% to 95% are singletons. The sample consisted of CD8+ T cells from PBMCs. The receptors come from a human donor with multiple sclerosis. Each CDR3 is given with its conserved first and last residue. Each record gives: clone size, V gene, J gene, CDR3 protein. Size is omitted from some rows. Given values are once, few, many or a class for expanded clones.

clone_size: .; v_call: TRBV27; j_call: TRBJ2-7; cdr3_aa: CASRAGTGFLYEQYF
clone_size: .; v_call: TRBV24-1; j_call: TRBJ2-1; cdr3_aa: CATQSGGGGYNEQFF
clone_size: once; v_call: TRBV18; j_call: TRBJ1-2; cdr3_aa: CASSPLETGGTYGYTF
clone_size: .; v_call: TRBV12-3/TRBV12-4; j_call: TRBJ2-5; cdr3_aa: CASSSRQRQETQYF
clone_size: .; v_call: TRBV7-2; j_call: TRBJ2-7; cdr3_aa: CASSLGAEVDEQYF
clone_size: .; v_call: TRBV19; j_call: TRBJ2-5; cdr3_aa: CASSIRTGPGSQYF
clone_size: .; v_call: TRBV9; j_call: TRBJ1-1; cdr3_aa: CASSPSDTNEAFF
clone_size: .; v_call: TRBV6-2/TRBV6-3; j_call: TRBJ2-5; cdr3_aa: CASRLLTDQETQYF
clone_size: .; v_call: TRBV6-6; j_call: TRBJ2-1; cdr3_aa: CASTSGHLDDEQFF
clone_size: .; v_call: TRBV7-2; j_call: TRBJ2-1; cdr3_aa: CASSTLTEDNEQFF